A single sample is the source of the 12 T cell receptor beta chains below, sequenced in a study of PD-L1 blockade in urothelial cancer. The method was immunoSEQ multiplex PCR; TCRdb's version includes in-frame clones alone and lacks a portion of them. The sample includes roughly 62,000 clones, around 80% seen only once; the top ten take about 4.5%. The sample in question was PBMCs, obtained around atezolizumab (anti-PD-L1) treatment. The receptors were sampled from a man between 65 and 85 years old with urothelial cancer.

The V call is TRBV6-6, the J call TRBJ2-7; D possibly corresponds to TRBD1 (6 bases). Deletions cut 8 bases from V and 3 bases from J, with 14 bases between. Per the germline V gene, CDR1 is MNHNY and CDR2 is SVGAGI (reference sequence). The CDR3 is made up of 13 amino acids. The CDR3 region is CASRRGSDYEQYF. Here the CDR3 DNA reads TGTGCCAGCCGTAGGGGGTCGGACTACGAGCAGTACTTC.

CDR3 coding DNA: TGTGCCAGCAGTCCGAGGACACGAGTCAATGAGCAGTTCTTC. Translating gives CASSPRTRVNEQFF. The chain couples TRBV27 to TRBJ2-1; TRBD1 might be the D (5 bases). The V and J ends lost 5 bases and 6 bases respectively, with 14 bases between them. Germline loops: CDR1 MNHEY, CDR2 SMNVEV (reference sequence). There are 14 residues in the CDR3.

The chain combines TRBV28 with TRBJ2-7; 8 bases align to TRBD2. The trim removed 6 bases at V and 7 bases at J, leaving 20 bases unmatched. Germline V lookup: CDR1 MDHEN, CDR2 SYDVKM. The length of the CDR3 is 17 residues. CDR3 in amino acids: CASRLRGAGRALSEQYF. The CDR3 DNA is TGTGCCAGCAGACTCCGGGGGGCCGGGAGGGCCTTGAGTGAGCAGTACTTC. Drawing the rest from reference TRBV28 and TRBJ2-7, the complete variable domain is DVKVTQSSRYLVKRTGEKVFLECVQDMDHENMFWYRQDPGLGLRLIYFSYDVKMKEKGDIPEGYSVSREKKERFSLILESASTNQTSMYLCASRLRGAGRALSEQYFGPGTRLTVT.

The rearrangement uses TRBV5-6 and TRBJ2-1, with D perhaps matching TRBD1 (6 bases). This CDR3 comprises 17 residues. The V end was cut by 5 bases, the J end by 1 base, with 19 bases between. CDR1 and CDR2 (germline): SGHDT, YYEEEE. CDR3 region: CASRPPARGRSYNEQFF. The CDR3 DNA reads TGTGCCAGCAGACCTCCCGCTAGGGGGAGATCCTACAATGAGCAGTTCTTC.

This chain uses TRBV28 with TRBJ1-2; TRBD1 matches at 8 bases. Trimming took 3 bases from V and 8 from J; bases not matched to a gene: 17. Germline-derived CDR1 and CDR2 are MDHEN and SYDVKM. CDR3 size: 17 residues. The CDR3 bases are TGTGCCAGCAGTTTGCCCCTTATCTCCAGGGGGCGTAGAGGCTACACCTTC. This sequence encodes CASSLPLISRGRRGYTF.

Here the CDR3 reads CASSSPGTASDTF. The CDR3 DNA sequence: TGTGCCAGTAGTTCCCCCGGGACAGCAAGCGACACCTTC. The chain has TRBV19 and TRBJ1-2; 7 bases fit TRBD1. The CDR3 length is 13 residues. Trimming removed 5 bases from V and 12 bases from J; junction bases left unmatched: 12. CDR1 and CDR2 from the germline V gene are LNHDA and SQIVND (reference sequence). The full variable domain, rest sourced from reference TRBV19 and TRBJ1-2, is DGGITQSPKYLFRKEGQNVTLSCEQNLNHDAMYWYRQDPGQGLRLIYYSQIVNDFQKGDIAEGYSVSREKKESFPLTVTSAQKNPTAFYLCASSSPGTASDTFGSGTRLTVV.

This clone was observed once. CDR3 DNA sequence: TGTGCCAGCAGCTTCTCAGGGGCCGGACAGCCCCAGCATTTT. Amino acids: CASSFSGAGQPQHF. The chain carries TRBV7-2 and TRBJ1-5; perhaps TRBD1 as D (6 bases). The CDR3 is made up of 14 amino acids. V was pared by 3 bases and J by 7 bases, with 13 bases between. From germline, CDR1 is SGHTA and CDR2 FQGNSA.

V usage is TRBV6-6 and J usage is TRBJ2-7, with 7 nucleotides matching TRBD1. Germline V gene sequence: CDR1 MNHNY, CDR2 SVGAGI (reference sequence). This CDR3 is built from 15 residues. The V segment lost 5 bases and the J segment 5 bases; nucleotides outside the gene matches: 12. CDR3 in DNA: TGTGCCAGCAGTGACCAGCAAGGGGGCGCCGACGAGCAGTACTTC. This translates into CASSDQQGGADEQYF.

The chain has TRBV19 and TRBJ2-1, with TRBD2 matching over 11 bases. Trimming cost V 6 bases and J 7 bases; bases outside gene matches: 8. The CDR3 extends over 15 amino acids. Germline values: CDR1 LNHDA, CDR2 SQIVND (reference sequence). The CDR3 reads CASRATSGSRNEQFF. Written as DNA, the CDR3 is TGTGCCAGTAGGGCTACTAGCGGGAGTAGGAATGAGCAGTTCTTC.

The chain employs TRBV6-5 and TRBJ1-3; D unclear. The V and J ends lost 5 bases and 2 bases respectively, with 7 bases between them. This CDR3 is built from 13 residues. The germline CDR1 and CDR2 sequences are MNHEY and SVGAGI. The CDR3 loop is CASSTTAGNTIYF. The CDR3 nucleotides are TGTGCCAGCAGTACGACTGCTGGAAACACCATATATTTT.

This chain connects TRBV30 to TRBJ2-7; no clear D. This CDR3 has 14 amino acids. The V and J ends lost 3 bases and 1 base respectively, with 13 bases between them. Per germline, CDR1 GTSNPN and CDR2 SVGIG (reference sequence). CDR3 sequence reads: CAWRLRSPSYEQYF. The CDR3 DNA is TGTGCCTGGAGACTTCGGAGCCCTTCCTACGAGCAGTACTTC.

The chain carries TRBV18 and TRBJ1-1; D call uncertain. V lost 3 bases and J lost 7, with 9 bases in between. The germline V gene has CDR1 KGHSH and CDR2 LQKENI. The CDR3 length is 12 residues. CDR3 DNA: TGTGCCAGCTCACCCACCGGGTATGAAGCTTTCTTT. Amino acid sequence: CASSPTGYEAFF.